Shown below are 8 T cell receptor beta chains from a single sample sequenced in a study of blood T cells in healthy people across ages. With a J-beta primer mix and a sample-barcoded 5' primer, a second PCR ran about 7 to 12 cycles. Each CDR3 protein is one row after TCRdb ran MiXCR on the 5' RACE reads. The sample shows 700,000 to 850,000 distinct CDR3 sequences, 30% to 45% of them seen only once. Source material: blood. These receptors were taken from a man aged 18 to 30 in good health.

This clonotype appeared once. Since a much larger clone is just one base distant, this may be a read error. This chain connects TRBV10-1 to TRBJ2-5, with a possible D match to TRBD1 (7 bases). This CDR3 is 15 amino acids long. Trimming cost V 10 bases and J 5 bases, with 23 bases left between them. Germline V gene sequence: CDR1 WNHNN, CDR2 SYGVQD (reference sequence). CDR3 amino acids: CAILLRGGGQETQYF. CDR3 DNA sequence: TGCGCCATTCTTTTGAGAGGAGGGGGACAGGAGACCCAGTACTTC.

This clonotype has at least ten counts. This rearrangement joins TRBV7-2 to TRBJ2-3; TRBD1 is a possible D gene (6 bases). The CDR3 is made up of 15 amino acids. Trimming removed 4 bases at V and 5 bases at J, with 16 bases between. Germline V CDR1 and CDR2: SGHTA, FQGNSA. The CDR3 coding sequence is TGTGCCAGCAGCTCCCTCAGGGGTCGGGTAGATACGCAGTATTTT. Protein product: CASSSLRGRVDTQYF.

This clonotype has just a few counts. The CDR3 DNA sequence: TGTGCCACCAGTTACGGGTCTAATGAAAAACTGTTTTTT. It yields the protein CATSYGSNEKLFF. The chain combines TRBV24-1 with TRBJ1-4; D unresolved. The germline V gene encodes CDR1 KGHDR and CDR2 SFDVKD. The CDR3 has 13 amino acids. Trimming took off 6 bases at V and 3 bases at J, with 7 bases between the two ends.

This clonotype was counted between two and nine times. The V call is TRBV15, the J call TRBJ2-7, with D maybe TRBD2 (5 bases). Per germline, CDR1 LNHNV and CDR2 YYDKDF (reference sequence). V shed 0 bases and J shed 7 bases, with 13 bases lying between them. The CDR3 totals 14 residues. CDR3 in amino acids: CATSRDRSGGEQYF. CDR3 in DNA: TGTGCCACCAGCAGAGACCGAAGCGGCGGGGAGCAGTACTTC.

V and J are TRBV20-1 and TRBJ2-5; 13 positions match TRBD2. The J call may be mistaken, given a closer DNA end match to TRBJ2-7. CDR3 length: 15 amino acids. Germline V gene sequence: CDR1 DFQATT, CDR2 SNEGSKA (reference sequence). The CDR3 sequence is CSAREGTSGVAEQYF. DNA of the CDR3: TGCAGTGCTAGAGAAGGGACTAGCGGGGTAGCCGAGCAGTACTTC.

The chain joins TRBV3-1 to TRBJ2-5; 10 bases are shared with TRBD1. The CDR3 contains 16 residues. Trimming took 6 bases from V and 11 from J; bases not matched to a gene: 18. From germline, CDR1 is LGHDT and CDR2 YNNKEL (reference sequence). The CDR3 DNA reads TGTGCCAGCAGATCCAGGGGGGACAGGGGCTACAATGAGCAGTACTTC. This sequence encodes CASRSRGDRGYNEQYF.

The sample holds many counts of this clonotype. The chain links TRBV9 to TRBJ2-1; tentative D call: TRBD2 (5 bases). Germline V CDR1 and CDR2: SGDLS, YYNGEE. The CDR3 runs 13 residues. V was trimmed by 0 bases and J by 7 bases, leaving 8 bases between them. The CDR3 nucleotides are TGTGCCAGCAGCGTAGGTGGCGGGAATGAGCAGTTCTTC. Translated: CASSVGGGNEQFF.

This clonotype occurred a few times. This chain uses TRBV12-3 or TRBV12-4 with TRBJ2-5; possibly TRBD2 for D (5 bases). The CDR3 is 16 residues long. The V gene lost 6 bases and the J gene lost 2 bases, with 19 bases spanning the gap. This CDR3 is CASRPSTLTGQETQYF. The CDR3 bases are TGTGCCAGCAGACCCTCGACCTTGACGGGGCAAGAGACCCAGTACTTC.